Each of the 10 T cell receptor beta chains below was sequenced from the same sample in a study of blood T cell repertoires in COVID-19. The data were produced by immunoSEQ multiplex PCR, yet TCRdb's version contains in-frame clones alone and is incomplete. Among 150,000 to 200,000 clones listed, approximately 79% were seen once. Sequencing was done on a sample of peripheral blood. The receptors originated from a woman in her thirties or forties with COVID-19, enrolled during active disease.

This sequence joins TRBV25-1 and TRBJ2-7, with 9 bases aligning to TRBD2. The germline CDR1 and CDR2 sequences are MGHDK and SYGVNS. The CDR3 is made up of 15 amino acids. With V trimmed by 3 bases and J by 4 bases, 7 bases remained unmatched. The CDR3 bases are TGTGCCAGCAGTGATAGTCTAGCGGGACGTTACGAGCAGTACTTC. Its translation is CASSDSLAGRYEQYF.

The gene calls are TRBV15 and TRBJ2-5; D uncertain. Trimming removed 0 bases at V and 2 bases at J, with 10 bases between. From germline, CDR1 is LNHNV and CDR2 YYDKDF (reference sequence). This CDR3 comprises 15 residues. CDR3 residues: CATSRDGAEQETQYF. As DNA, the CDR3 is TGTGCCACCAGCAGAGATGGTGCAGAACAAGAGACCCAGTACTTC.

This rearrangement joins TRBV2 to TRBJ2-2; tentative D call: TRBD2 (5 bases). V dropped 3 bases and J dropped 1 base, with 12 bases sitting between them. Germline V CDR1 and CDR2: SNHLY, FYNNEI. This CDR3 spans 16 amino acids. CDR3 loop: CASSETSGLNTGELFF. The CDR3 DNA reads TGTGCCAGCAGTGAGACCAGCGGCCTGAACACCGGGGAGCTGTTTTTT.

CDR3 amino acids: CASRRQNSNYGYTF. The CDR3, as DNA: TGTGCCAGCCGTAGACAGAATAGTAACTATGGCTACACCTTC. J is TRBJ1-2 and V is TRBV27, with D maybe TRBD1 (5 bases). This CDR3 is built from 14 residues. Germline V gene data show CDR1 as MNHEY and CDR2 as SMNVEV (reference sequence). With 8 bases removed from V and 1 base from J, the gap between germline ends came to 14 bases.

The chain combines TRBV6-6 with TRBJ2-2, with D uncertain. Trimming shortened V by 6 bases and J by 9 bases, and 11 bases separated the two germline ends. The CDR3 length is 12 residues. Per the germline V gene, CDR1 is MNHNY and CDR2 is SVGAGI (reference sequence). The DNA for the CDR3 is TGTGCCAGCAGCCTGTCCGTCCGGGAGCTGTTTTTT. Its translation is CASSLSVRELFF.

This clone was counted a single time. J is TRBJ1-5 and V is TRBV7-2; D is perhaps TRBD1 (6 bases). Germline assignment: CDR1 SGHTA and CDR2 FQGNSA. The CDR3 consists of 15 residues. Trimming left V 2 bases short and J 4 bases short, with 12 bases between. This CDR3 is CASSLFKGGNQPQHF. The CDR3 DNA follows: TGTGCCAGCAGCTTATTCAAGGGGGGGAATCAGCCCCAGCATTTT.

The J gene is TRBJ1-5, the V gene TRBV2, with D possibly being TRBD1 (5 bases). The CDR3 extends over 15 amino acids. The germline V gene has CDR1 SNHLY and CDR2 FYNNEI. V lost 5 bases, J lost 0 bases, and 11 bases lay in between. CDR3 in DNA: TGTGCCAGCAGTTTGGAGGGGAATAGCAATCAGCCCCAGCATTTT. This sequence encodes CASSLEGNSNQPQHF.

This chain joins TRBV7-8 and TRBJ1-2; D remains unclear. Looked up from germline, CDR1 is SGHVS and CDR2 is FQNEAQ. Trimming cost V 1 base and J 6 bases, with 6 bases left between them. This CDR3 is 12 amino acids long. The CDR3 loop reads CASSLGVDGYTF. The CDR3 DNA follows: TGTGCCAGCAGCTTAGGAGTAGATGGCTACACCTTC.

The V call is TRBV25-1, the J call TRBJ2-2; D uncertain. Germline V gives CDR1 MGHDK, CDR2 SYGVNS. There are 15 residues in the CDR3. The V end lost 2 bases, the J end lost 8 bases, and 15 bases lay between the germline ends. The CDR3 sequence is CASSEPHPFKGELFF. For the CDR3, the DNA is TGTGCCAGCAGTGAACCACACCCGTTTAAGGGGGAGCTGTTTTTT.

This chain links TRBV20-1 with TRBJ1-1; 7 positions match TRBD1. V trimming: 6 bases; J trimming: 8 bases; junction bases outside the gene matches: 6. The CDR3 length is 11 residues. Germline loops: CDR1 DFQATT, CDR2 SNEGSKA (reference sequence). The CDR3 here is CSAKTGLEAFF. The CDR3 nucleotides read TGCAGTGCAAAGACAGGGCTAGAAGCTTTCTTT.